The next 5 T cell receptor beta chains were all read from a single sample in a study of beta chain features in type 1 diabetes. General study findings and limits: Across all four CD4+ subsets, people with type 1 diabetes showed modestly shorter TCRB CDR3s.

These receptors lack a known antigen. Reverse transcribing all isolated RNA meant expressed TCRB transcripts were sequenced. TCRdb's table, derived via immunoSEQ multiplex PCR, lists solely in-frame clones and lacks some. The table records 640,000 or so clones, 13% of them present only once. The specimen was naive CD4+ T cells from blood. The receptors come from a young man with type 1 diabetes.

This clone turned up a few times. The chain employs TRBV29-1 and TRBJ1-1; D possibly corresponds to TRBD1 (5 bases). Trimming took off 7 bases at V and 0 bases at J, with 12 bases between the two ends. The CDR3 consists of 13 residues. Germline V gives CDR1 SQVTM, CDR2 ANQGSEA. The CDR3 here is CSARGNLNTEAFF. As DNA, the CDR3 is TGCAGCGCTAGGGGAAACTTGAACACTGAAGCTTTCTTT.

V is TRBV6-1 and J is TRBJ2-3; D unclear. CDR1 and CDR2 from the germline V gene are MNHNS and SASEGT. The CDR3 runs to 13 residues. Trimming pared 7 bases from V and 4 bases from J, leaving 12 bases between. For the CDR3, the DNA is TGTGCCAGCACCTCCCAATTAGCAGATACGCAGTATTTT. It yields the protein CASTSQLADTQYF.

The rearrangement joins TRBV29-1 to TRBJ2-7; D unresolved. V was cut by 3 bases and J by 4 bases, with 7 bases left in between. From germline, CDR1 is SQVTM and CDR2 ANQGSEA. The CDR3 extends over 11 amino acids. CDR3 sequence (DNA): TGCAGCGTTGAGGTGTTTTACGAGCAGTACTTC. This sequence encodes CSVEVFYEQYF.

The chain combines TRBV6-1 with TRBJ1-2; D is uncertain. CDR3 length equals 12 residues. Germline CDR1 and CDR2: MNHNS and SASEGT. V lost 5 bases and J 4 bases, leaving 8 bases between the germline ends. The chain's CDR3 is CASSQVGYGYTF. The CDR3 region has the DNA TGTGCCAGCAGTCAGGTCGGCTATGGCTACACCTTC.

The rearrangement links TRBV25-1 to TRBJ1-6; the D gene is possibly TRBD1 (5 bases). The ends were cut back, 6 bases at V and 9 bases at J, with 15 bases in the middle. This CDR3 has 14 amino acids. CDR1 and CDR2 (germline): MGHDK, SYGVNS. This CDR3 is CASRSGTTPSPLHF. CDR3 nucleotides: TGTGCCAGCAGGTCCGGGACGACTCCTTCACCCCTCCACTTT. Full variable domain (missing parts from reference TRBV25-1 and TRBJ1-6): EADIYQTPRYLVIGTGKKITLECSQTMGHDKMYWYQQDPGMELHLIHYSYGVNSTEKGDLSSESTVSRIRTEHFPLTLESARPSHTSQYLCASRSGTTPSPLHFGNGTRLTVT.